This record covers a single T cell receptor beta chain. Its antigen is currently not known. Base qualities are not recorded, but no much larger clone differs from it by a single base. V is trimmed back by 0 bases and J by 4 bases, and the junction contains 9 bases that no gene match accounts for. As encoded in the germline V gene (reference sequence), CDR1 is LNHDA while CDR2 is SQIVND. The CDR3 sequence holds 17 residues, the cysteine and phenylalanine included. Left in the record is the CDR3 DNA by itself, 51 bases read in frame from the first base. This record belongs to a study of shared T cell receptors in the human thymus (dated by TCRdb to about 2021). About the investigation overall: The study examined how the human thymus generates shared, self-reactive T-cell receptor alpha chains.

The library was prepared using the immunoSEQ multiplex PCR assay. Here the immuneACCESS table is served through TCRdb, limited to in-frame sequences with V and J called. Missing clones are a known gap in these copies; in checked studies unresolved V genes cover under half, and the rest lacks a known reason. For this sample the table gives more than 550,000 clones, of which over 75% were detected only once. The ten most abundant clones make up roughly 0.01% of the sample. The same specimen was also included in a second study, on human thymus T cells. The second study's paper adds: Immunologically healthy infants undergoing open corrective cardiac surgery for congenital heart defects in Finland were used as donors. The thymus tissue came from surgical resects taken out during corrective cardiac surgery. V and J gene segment usage appeared biased in both thymic and peripheral blood repertoires. Highly overlapping thymic TCR repertoires among unrelated individuals were reported in the related research. The study characterized TCR alpha and beta repertoires from fewer than 10 infant thymus samples and a few related peripheral blood samples. Donor ages ranging from about 6 to 250 days were recorded, and a handful of male and a couple of female infants were included in the cohort. Thymocytes were released mechanically from tissue and stored at -70 °C as pellets of roughly 9.5-31 million cells. A QIAsymphony instrument was used to extract genomic DNA from frozen cell pellets. TCRB and TCRAD loci were amplified from a standardized quantity of quality-controlled genomic DNA using the immunoSEQ multiplex PCR assay. The amplicons spanned the V(D)J region and were long enough to cover the CDR3 and allow V and J genes to be identified. The commercial immunoSEQ service was used to sequence amplicons on an Illumina platform. Primer bias and sequencing errors were corrected as previously described, and TCRAD and TCRB definitions were based on the IMGT database. Repertoires were analysed with immunoSEQ Analyzer 3.0 and VDJTools, covering basic statistics, V/J segment usage, diversity estimates, rarefaction and pairwise overlap. Diversity was estimated using the Chao1, ChaoE, Efron-Thisted, Shannon and inverse Simpson indices, and was also estimated on datasets down-sampled to the size of the smallest sample. Repertoire overlap was determined by strict matching of CDR3 nucleotide sequence, V gene and J gene, and Jaccard-based multidimensional scaling clustering was applied. On average, roughly 740,000 unique TCRB clonotypes were obtained from thymus samples, compared with about 84,000 from blood samples.

What was sequenced was thymocytes. This chain is built from TRBV19 and TRBJ1-1, and 9 bases in between align with TRBD1. This TCR came from a girl less than two years old with a congenital heart defect. Donor details come from another sample of the same person, matched by shared clones. The CDR3 sequence is CASSIDHRGQGSTEAFF. The DNA is TGTGCCAGTAGTATAGACCACCGGGGACAGGGATCCACTGAAGCTTTCTTT.